Below, one T cell receptor (beta chain) is given with its context. Antigen specificity is unknown. V lost 4 bases to trimming and J lost 0 bases; unmatched junction nucleotides: 4. This CDR3 contains 16 residues. In germline, CDR1 is MNHNS, CDR2 SASEGT. This sample stems from a study of cytomegalovirus exposure and HLA in healthy donors. Study-wide results and limits: For most TCR beta V segments, an earlier analysis put the productive rate at about 87% or about 30% of the time.

The PCR contained 60 Vbeta and 13 Jbeta primers. Sequencing was performed with immunoSEQ multiplex PCR; in TCRdb, only in-frame clones are kept and a portion is missing. The sample yields 90,000 to 100,000 clones, approximately 79% seen once. The specimen was PBMCs. The chain uses TRBV6-1 and TRBJ2-2; 8 bases map to TRBD1. The receptor comes from a woman in her sixties or seventies in good health and CMV-seropositive. Written as DNA, the CDR3 is TGTGCCAGCAGTGCCGGGACAGGCCCGAACACCGGGGAGCTGTTTTTT. Amino acids: CASSAGTGPNTGELFF.